This T cell receptor beta chain was identified in a study of PD-1 blockade in classical Hodgkin lymphoma. Study information: Patients received nivolumab 3 mg/kg intravenously every 2 weeks. Overall study results and limits: CD4+ TCR diversity, unlike CD8+, climbed significantly by C4D1.

The table came from immunoSEQ multiplex PCR; TCRdb's copy has only in-frame clones and leaves some out. Here the sample spans approximately 52,000 clones, 86% being singletons. This clone was picked up one time. Its antigen is not known. The CDR3 contains 15 residues. Germline assignment: CDR1 KGHSH and CDR2 LQKENI. V lost 3 bases and J lost 0, with 11 bases in between. Time point meaning: cycle 4 day 1 (C4D1), after five to seven weeks of nivolumab. The patients all showed relapse after autologous stem cell transplantation, while their brentuximab vedotin exposure varied. Patients had relapsed/refractory classical Hodgkin lymphoma with complete response, partial response or progressive disease as best response.

V is TRBV18 and J is TRBJ1-1, with a weak D call TRBD1 (6 bases). The sequence was obtained from a human donor with classical Hodgkin lymphoma. Sample: peripheral blood mononuclear cells (PBMCs), taken before the fourth cycle of nivolumab. The CDR3 sequence: CASSPQQGVNTEAFF. The CDR3 nucleotides are TGTGCCAGCTCACCCCAACAGGGAGTGAACACTGAAGCTTTCTTT.